This T cell receptor (beta chain) was identified in a study of cytomegalovirus exposure and HLA in healthy donors. The primer mix had 60 Vbeta and 13 Jbeta primers. Sequencing was performed with immunoSEQ multiplex PCR; in TCRdb, only in-frame clones are kept and a portion is missing. There are 150,000 to 200,000 clones in the sample; roughly 75% occur only once, and approximately 2% lies in the top ten. Each donor was healthy, and each was a bone marrow donor. Whole-study results and caveats: It has been reported that TCR beta sequences accurately predicted the HLA-A and HLA-B alleles of most subjects. Rarity held for most TCR sequences, but there were some public TCRs that occurred in many donors.

With respect to this clone: No antigen is known for it.

The J segment lost 4 bases and the V segment lost 4 bases, leaving 4 bases of the junction unmatched. CDR3 length equals 13 residues. Germline V gene lookup returns CDR1 SQVTM and CDR2 ANQGSEA. The chain couples TRBV29-1 to TRBJ1-5, with TRBD1 matching over 7 bases. The sequencing input was PBMCs. The TCR was taken from a woman in her thirties in good health and CMV-seronegative. CDR3: CSVGDSNNQPQHF. The DNA for the CDR3 is TGCAGCGTTGGGGACAGTAATAATCAGCCCCAGCATTTT.